The present T cell receptor (beta chain) was sequenced within a study of technical replicates of blood from a few donors. Profiled with immunoSEQ multiplex PCR; TCRdb holds only in-frame clones, not every one. The sample holds tens of thousands of clones; roughly 92% are singletons and the top ten take around 0.37%. This clone came up a few times. Germline V lookup: CDR1 LGHNT, CDR2 FRNRAP. After removal of 3 bases from V and 4 bases from J, the junction contained 3 bases not matched to a gene. This CDR3 is 15 amino acids long. Sequenced: T cells isolated from PBMCs. The chain carries TRBV12-5 and TRBJ2-1; 10 bases map to TRBD2. This TCR was recovered from a human donor in good health. CDR3 DNA: TGTGCTAGTGGTTTAGCTAGCGGGGGATACAATGAGCAGTTCTTC. Amino acid sequence: CASGLASGGYNEQFF.